The clone carrying this T cell receptor beta chain occurred a few times. Its specificity is unknown. These data come from a study of CD8 T cells in ankylosing spondylitis. From the 5' RACE reads, TCRdb called clonotypes with MiXCR, one entry per CDR3 protein. The sample includes about 180,000 distinct CDR3 sequences, 9.5% to 10% seen only once; the top ten take about 16%. Notes on the study in general: Disease-linked clones bore a CD8+ phenotype and were relatively rare in peripheral blood. Some of the motif variants had earlier been found in reactive arthritis patients' fluid and blood. Disease-linked clones were reportedly significantly enriched in matched ankylosing spondylitis synovial fluid. Made up of about eight highly homologous variants, a TCR beta motif appeared characteristic of ankylosing spondylitis blood.

Germline V CDR1 and CDR2: DFQATT, SNEGSKA (reference sequence). Trimming stripped 0 bases from V and 0 bases from J, with 11 bases between. This CDR3 spans 16 amino acids. The sequenced sample consisted of blood, either unsorted or a sorted T cell fraction (not recorded which). The TCR sequence derives from a female donor with ankylosing spondylitis or in good health (not recorded which). The chain uses TRBV20-1 and TRBJ2-2; D gene unclear. The chain's CDR3 is CSARDPVRPNTGELFF. CDR3 nucleotides: TGCAGTGCTAGAGATCCTGTAAGACCGAACACCGGGGAGCTGTTTTTT.